These T cell receptor beta chains were read from a single sample in a study of low-dose radiotherapy and immunotherapy resistance in tumors. In TCRdb, the reads were re-called with MiXCR into one record per CDR3 protein. The sample consists of roughly 56,000 distinct CDR3 sequences, 23% of them appearing once. The input for sequencing was PBMCs, taken after low-dose radiotherapy plus immunotherapy. These receptors originate from a male donor with prostate cancer. The CDR3 runs from the conserved cysteine through the conserved F or W. The D gene is left open where the match is weak. Size tells how often a clone was seen (once, few, many) or the class of an expanded clone, and some rows leave it out.

len	abundance	v_gene	d_gene	j_gene	CDR3nt	CDR3aa
14	many	TRBV12-3/TRBV12-4	TRBD2	TRBJ2-5	TGTGCCAGCAACACAGCGGGGGGGCTTGAGACCCAGTACTTC	CASNTAGGLETQYF
15	many	TRBV27	TRBD1	TRBJ2-6	TGTGCCAGCAGTATCCGACAGGGAGGGGCCAACGTCCTGACTTTC	CASSIRQGGANVLTF
14	many	TRBV11-2	.	TRBJ2-5	TGTGCCAGCAGCCGCCTCGAGGGGCAAGAGACCCAGTACTTC	CASSRLEGQETQYF
13	many	TRBV12-3/TRBV12-4	TRBD1	TRBJ1-4	TGTGCCAGCAGTGGGACAGGGGATGAAAAACTGTTTTTT	CASSGTGDEKLFF
13	.	TRBV11-1	.	TRBJ2-5	TGTGCCAGCAGCTTGGGAAGTGGGGAGACCCAGTACTTC	CASSLGSGETQYF
15	.	TRBV6-1	TRBD2	TRBJ2-7	TGTGCCAGCAGTGGTACTAGCGGGAGGGCCTACGAGCAGTACTTC	CASSGTSGRAYEQYF
14	.	TRBV27	TRBD1	TRBJ2-7	TGTGCCAGCAGTGCCTACGGACAGGACTACGAGCAGTACTTC	CASSAYGQDYEQYF
14	medium-sized	TRBV4-2	TRBD1	TRBJ2-1	TGTGCCAGCAGCCAAGGGGACAGAGACAATGAGCAGTTCTTC	CASSQGDRDNEQFF
15	few	TRBV18	.	TRBJ2-5	TGTGCCAGCTCACCTCAAGGCGCGGGGCCAGAGACCCAGTACTTC	CASSPQGAGPETQYF
14	many	TRBV6-6	.	TRBJ2-5	TGTGCCAGCAGTTACCCCACAGGCCAAGAGACCCAGTACTTC	CASSYPTGQETQYF
15	many	TRBV7-3	TRBD1	TRBJ2-3	TGTGCCAGCAGCATCAACAGGGGTGGCACAGATACGCAGTATTTT	CASSINRGGTDTQYF
18	many	TRBV19	TRBD2	TRBJ2-1	TGTGCCAGTAGTATCCGGTCAGGCGGGAGTTCGAGACAGAATGAGCAGTTCTTC	CASSIRSGGSSRQNEQFF
11	many	TRBV29-1	.	TRBJ2-1	TGCAGCGTTGGGACTAACAATGAGCAGTTCTTC	CSVGTNNEQFF
12	many	TRBV11-2	.	TRBJ2-3	TGTGCCAGCAGTTCCCGCACAGATACGCAGTATTTT	CASSSRTDTQYF
15	many	TRBV6-2/TRBV6-3	TRBD1	TRBJ1-4	TGTGCCAGCAGGACCTACCGGGGACAGGTGGAAAAACTGTTTTTT	CASRTYRGQVEKLFF
15	many	TRBV20-1	.	TRBJ2-3	TGCAGTGCTAGGGGGGACAACGCTCTTGGAGATACGCAGTATTTT	CSARGDNALGDTQYF
16	many	TRBV5-4	TRBD2	TRBJ2-3	TGTGCCAGCAGCCTAGGGACTAGCGGAAGTGGGGATACGCAGTATTTT	CASSLGTSGSGDTQYF
16	many	TRBV7-9	.	TRBJ1-3	TGTGCCAGCAGCCACAAAATGGACAGCTCTGGAAACACCATATATTTT	CASSHKMDSSGNTIYF
18	many	TRBV3-1	TRBD2	TRBJ2-2	TGTGCCAGCAGCGTCCGGACTAGCGGGATTCCGAACACCCGGGAGCTGTTTTTT	CASSVRTSGIPNTRELFF
16	many	TRBV20-1	.	TRBJ2-1	TGCAGTGCTAGTCGCCCAGCAGCAAACGACTTCAATGAGCAGTTCTTC	CSASRPAANDFNEQFF
13	many	TRBV27	.	TRBJ2-5	TGTGCCAGCAGCCGACAGAGCCAAGAGACCCAGTACTTC	CASSRQSQETQYF
15	many	TRBV4-1	.	TRBJ2-5	TGCGCCAGCAGCCAAGATAGGTCGCCAAGGGAGACCCAGTACTTC	CASSQDRSPRETQYF
12	many	TRBV5-1	.	TRBJ2-2	TGCGCCAGCGGCCAGGAGTCCGGGGAGCTGTTTTTT	CASGQESGELFF
16	many	TRBV7-2	TRBD2	TRBJ2-5	TGTGCCAGCAGCTTCATCGGGGGGGCCGGTCGGGAGACCCAGTACTTC	CASSFIGGAGRETQYF
15	many	TRBV2	TRBD2	TRBJ2-4	TGTGCCAGCAGTGAAGCGCAGGGAGGGTTAAACATTCAGTACTTC	CASSEAQGGLNIQYF
14	many	TRBV11-1	.	TRBJ2-2	TGTGCCAGCAGCCCCGGGACCGCCTACGGGGAGCTGTTTTTT	CASSPGTAYGELFF
15	many	TRBV3-1	.	TRBJ2-1	TGTGCCAGCAGCCAAGATCGGGTACAGGGACATGAGCAGTTCTTC	CASSQDRVQGHEQFF
15	many	TRBV6-5	TRBD1	TRBJ1-2	TGTGCCAGCAGTTACTTGCCTACAGGGGGGTATGGCTACACCTTC	CASSYLPTGGYGYTF
12	.	TRBV5-1	TRBD1	TRBJ1-2	TGCGCCAGCAGCGGGACAGGCTATGGCCACACCTTC	CASSGTGYGHTF
12	many	TRBV10-3	.	TRBJ1-6	TGTGCCATCAGTGAGTCGAAGGGGCTCCTCCACTTT	CAISESKGLLHF
16	.	TRBV7-9	.	TRBJ2-1	TGTGCCAGCAGCTTAGTCGACAGCCGACCCTACAATGAGCAGTTCTTC	CASSLVDSRPYNEQFF
14	many	TRBV2	.	TRBJ2-5	TGTGCCAGCAGTGCCCGGGACTCTAAAGAGACCCAGTACTTC	CASSARDSKETQYF
17	many	TRBV28	TRBD1	TRBJ1-1	TGTGCCAGCAGCCCTGATCCTAGGACAGGGAGGGGCACTGAAGCTTTCTTT	CASSPDPRTGRGTEAFF
22	.	TRBV12-3/TRBV12-4	.	TRBJ1-5	TGTGCCAGCAGTTTTACCACAAATACAGGAGGCTTAGGGAGTTTGAGCAATCAGCCCCAGCATTTT	CASSFTTNTGGLGSLSNQPQHF
13	many	TRBV20-1	TRBD1	TRBJ2-7	TGCAGTGCTTCGACAGGGGCAACCCCTGAGCAGTACTTC	CSASTGATPEQYF
13	many	TRBV29-1	TRBD1	TRBJ2-7	TGCAGCGTTGAAGGGACAGGGGGCTACGAGCAGTACTTC	CSVEGTGGYEQYF
13	.	TRBV19	TRBD2	TRBJ2-1	TGTGCCAGTAGTAACCGACTAGCGGGAGTTTTTTTCTTC	CASSNRLAGVFFF